Listed here is a single T cell receptor (beta chain). This entry belongs to a study of CD8 T cells in Susac syndrome. Trimming cost V 6 bases and J 0 bases, with 6 bases left between them. This CDR3 has 13 amino acids. CDR1 and CDR2 from the germline V gene are SGHRS and YFSETQ. Reverse transcription used roughly 0.45 to 1 ug RNA and random hexamers. TCRdb re-called the immunoSEQ multiplex PCR reads through MiXCR, storing one row per CDR3 protein. The profile shows 100,000 or so distinct CDR3 sequences, nearly 97% of them singletons. The TCR comes from a human donor with Susac syndrome. Sequencing used CD8+ T cells from PBMCs. The V call is TRBV5-1, the J call TRBJ2-2; no clear D. The CDR3 spells CASNPPNTGELFF. DNA for the CDR3: TGCGCCAGCAACCCTCCGAACACCGGGGAGCTGTTTTTT.